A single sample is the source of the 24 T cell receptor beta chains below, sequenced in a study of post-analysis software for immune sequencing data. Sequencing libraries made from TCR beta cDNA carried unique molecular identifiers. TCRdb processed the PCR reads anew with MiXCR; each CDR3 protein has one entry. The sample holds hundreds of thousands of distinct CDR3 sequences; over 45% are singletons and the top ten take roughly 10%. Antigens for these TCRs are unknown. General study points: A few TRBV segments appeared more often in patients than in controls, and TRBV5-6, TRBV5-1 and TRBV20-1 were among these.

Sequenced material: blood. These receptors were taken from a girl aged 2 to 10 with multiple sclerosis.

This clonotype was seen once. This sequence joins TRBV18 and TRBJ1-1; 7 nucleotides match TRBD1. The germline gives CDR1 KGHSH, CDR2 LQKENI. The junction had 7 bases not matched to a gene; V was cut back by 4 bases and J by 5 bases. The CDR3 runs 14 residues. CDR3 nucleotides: TGTGCCAGCTCACAAGGACAGGATGGGACTGAAGCTTTCTTT. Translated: CASSQGQDGTEAFF.

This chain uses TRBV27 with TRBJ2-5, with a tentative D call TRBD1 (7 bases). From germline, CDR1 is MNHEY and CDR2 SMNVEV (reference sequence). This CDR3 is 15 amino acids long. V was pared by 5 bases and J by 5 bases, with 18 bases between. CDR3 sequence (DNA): TGTGCCAGCAGTATTAATCCAGGGGGGAGGGAGACCCAGTACTTC. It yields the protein CASSINPGGRETQYF.

The CDR3 region is CSAIYREAYEQYF. As DNA, the CDR3 is TGCAGTGCCATCTACAGGGAGGCGTACGAGCAGTACTTC. The V and J genes are TRBV20-1 and TRBJ2-7; D might be TRBD1 or TRBD2, each matching 6 bases. V shed 6 bases and J shed 4 bases, with 16 bases lying between them. This CDR3 has 13 residues. Germline CDR1 is DFQATT and CDR2 is SNEGSKA (reference sequence).

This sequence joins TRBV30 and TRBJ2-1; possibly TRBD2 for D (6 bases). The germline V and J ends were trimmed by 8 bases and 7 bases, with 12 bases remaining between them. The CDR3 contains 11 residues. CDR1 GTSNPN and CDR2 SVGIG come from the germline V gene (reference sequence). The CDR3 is CAMDYPNEQFF. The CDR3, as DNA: TGTGCCATGGACTACCCTAATGAGCAGTTCTTC.

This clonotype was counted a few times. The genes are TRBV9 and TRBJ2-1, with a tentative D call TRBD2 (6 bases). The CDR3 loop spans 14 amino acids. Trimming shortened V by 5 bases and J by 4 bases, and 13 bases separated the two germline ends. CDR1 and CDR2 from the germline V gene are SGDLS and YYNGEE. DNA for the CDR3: TGTGCCAGCAGTCCCGGGGACTGGTACAATGAGCAGTTCTTC. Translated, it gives CASSPGDWYNEQFF. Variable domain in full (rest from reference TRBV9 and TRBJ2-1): DSGVTQTPKHLITATGQRVTLRCSPRSGDLSVYWYQQSLDQGLQFLIQYYNGEERAKGNILERFSAQQFPDLHSELNLSSLELGDSALYFCASSPGDWYNEQFFGPGTRLTVL.

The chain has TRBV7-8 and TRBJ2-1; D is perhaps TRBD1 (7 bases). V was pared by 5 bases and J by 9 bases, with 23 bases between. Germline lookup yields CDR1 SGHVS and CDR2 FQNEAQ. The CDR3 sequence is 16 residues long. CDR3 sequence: CASSQIRQGGGGEQFF. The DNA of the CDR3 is TGTGCCAGCAGCCAGATTAGACAGGGAGGCGGTGGTGAGCAGTTCTTC.

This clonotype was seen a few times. The CDR3 DNA reads TGTGCCAGCAGCTCGGCCGGGACTAGCGGGGGGAATACGCAGTATTTT. Translated: CASSSAGTSGGNTQYF. The gene calls are TRBV7-2 and TRBJ2-3; TRBD2 agrees at 15 bases. Germline CDR1 reads SGHTA; CDR2 reads FQGNSA. The CDR3 covers 16 residues. V was clipped by 4 bases and J by 7 bases; unmatched bases: 6.

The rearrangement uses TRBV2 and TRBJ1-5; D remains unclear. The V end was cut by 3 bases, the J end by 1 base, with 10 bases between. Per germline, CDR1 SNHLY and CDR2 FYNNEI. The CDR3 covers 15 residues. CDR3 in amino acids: CASSDGQVSNQPQHF. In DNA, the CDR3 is TGTGCCAGCAGTGATGGGCAGGTGAGCAATCAGCCCCAGCATTTT.

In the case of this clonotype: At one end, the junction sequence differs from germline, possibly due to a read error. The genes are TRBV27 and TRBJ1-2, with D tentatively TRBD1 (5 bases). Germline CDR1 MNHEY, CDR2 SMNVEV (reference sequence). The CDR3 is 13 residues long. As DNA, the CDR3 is TGTGCCAGCAGTTTTGGGGACGGTTATGGGTACACCTTC. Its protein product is CASSFGDGYGYTF.

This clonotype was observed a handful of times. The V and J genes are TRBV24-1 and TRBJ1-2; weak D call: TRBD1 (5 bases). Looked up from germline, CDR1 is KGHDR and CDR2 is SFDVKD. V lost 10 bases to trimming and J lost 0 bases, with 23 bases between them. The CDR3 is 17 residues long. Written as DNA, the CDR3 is TGTGCCACTAGGGGACTGACTCTTGCTAAAGCTAACTATGGCTACACCTTC. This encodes CATRGLTLAKANYGYTF.

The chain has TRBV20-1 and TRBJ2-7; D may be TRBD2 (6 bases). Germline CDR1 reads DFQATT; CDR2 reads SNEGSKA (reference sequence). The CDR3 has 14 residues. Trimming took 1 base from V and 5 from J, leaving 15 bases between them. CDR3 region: CSARVAGGGNEQYF. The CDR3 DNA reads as TGCAGTGCTAGAGTAGCTGGAGGCGGGAACGAGCAGTACTTC.

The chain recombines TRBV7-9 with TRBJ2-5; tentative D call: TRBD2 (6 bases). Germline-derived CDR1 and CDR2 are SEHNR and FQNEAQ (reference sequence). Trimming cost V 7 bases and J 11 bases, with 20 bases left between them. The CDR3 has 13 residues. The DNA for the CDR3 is TGTGCCAGCACCTCCTCGCGCGGCGGGGAGCAGTACTTC. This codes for CASTSSRGGEQYF.

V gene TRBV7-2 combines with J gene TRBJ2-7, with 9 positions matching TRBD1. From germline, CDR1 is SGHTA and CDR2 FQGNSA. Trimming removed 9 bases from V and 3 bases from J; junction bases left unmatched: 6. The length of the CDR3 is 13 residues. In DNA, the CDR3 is TGTGCCAGTTTGGGGGACAGGGACTACGAGCAGTACTTC. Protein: CASLGDRDYEQYF.

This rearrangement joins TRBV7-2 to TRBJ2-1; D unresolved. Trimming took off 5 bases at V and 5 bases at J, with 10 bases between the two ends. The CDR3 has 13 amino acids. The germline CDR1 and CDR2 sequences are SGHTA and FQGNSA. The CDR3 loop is CASSLQRDNEQFF. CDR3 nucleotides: TGTGCCAGCAGCCTTCAGAGAGACAATGAGCAGTTCTTC.

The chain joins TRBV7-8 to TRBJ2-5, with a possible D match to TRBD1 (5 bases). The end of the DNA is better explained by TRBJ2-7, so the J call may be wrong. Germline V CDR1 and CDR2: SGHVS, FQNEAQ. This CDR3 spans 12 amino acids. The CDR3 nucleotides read TGTGCCAGCAGCTTTCACAGGACCGAGCAGTACTTC. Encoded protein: CASSFHRTEQYF.

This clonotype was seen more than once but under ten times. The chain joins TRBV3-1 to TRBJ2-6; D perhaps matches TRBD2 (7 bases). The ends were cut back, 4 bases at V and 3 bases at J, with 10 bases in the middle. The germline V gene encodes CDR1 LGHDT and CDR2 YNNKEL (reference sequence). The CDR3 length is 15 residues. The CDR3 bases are TGTGCCAGCAGCCTCGGGGGGCTTGGGGCCAACGTCCTGACTTTC. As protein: CASSLGGLGANVLTF.

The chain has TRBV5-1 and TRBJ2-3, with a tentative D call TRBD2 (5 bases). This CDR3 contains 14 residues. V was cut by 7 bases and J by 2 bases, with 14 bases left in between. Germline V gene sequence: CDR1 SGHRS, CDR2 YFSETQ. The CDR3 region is CASDLSGLTDTQYF. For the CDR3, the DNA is TGCGCCAGCGACCTCAGCGGCCTCACAGATACGCAGTATTTT.

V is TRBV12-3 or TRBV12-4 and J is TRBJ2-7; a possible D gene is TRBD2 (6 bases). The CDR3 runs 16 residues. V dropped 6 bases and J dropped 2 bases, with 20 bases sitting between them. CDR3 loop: CASSLPLAGPPYEQYF. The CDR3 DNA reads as TGTGCCAGCAGCCTTCCCCTGGCGGGACCCCCCTACGAGCAGTACTTC.

CDR3 in DNA: TGTGCCAGCAGCTATGACGATGGACTAGCGGGAGTAGATACGCAGTATTTT. Residues: CASSYDDGLAGVDTQYF. The V call is TRBV7-3, the J call TRBJ2-3; 13 bases agree with TRBD2. This CDR3 spans 17 amino acids. The V segment lost 4 bases and the J segment 5 bases; nucleotides outside the gene matches: 9. Per germline, CDR1 SGHTA and CDR2 FQGTGA.

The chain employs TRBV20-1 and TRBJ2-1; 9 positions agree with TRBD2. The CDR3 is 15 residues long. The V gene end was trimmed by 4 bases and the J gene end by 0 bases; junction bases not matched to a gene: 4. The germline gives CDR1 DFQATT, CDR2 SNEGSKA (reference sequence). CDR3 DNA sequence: TGCAGTGCTACACTGCGGGGGGGCTCCTACAATGAGCAGTTCTTC. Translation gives CSATLRGGSYNEQFF.

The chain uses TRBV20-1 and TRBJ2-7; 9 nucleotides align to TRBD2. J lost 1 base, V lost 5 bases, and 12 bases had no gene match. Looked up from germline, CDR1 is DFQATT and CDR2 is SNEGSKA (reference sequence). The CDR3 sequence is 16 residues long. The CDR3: CSASGTSRSKSYEQYF. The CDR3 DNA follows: TGCAGTGCTTCCGGGACTAGCAGGAGCAAGTCCTACGAGCAGTACTTC.

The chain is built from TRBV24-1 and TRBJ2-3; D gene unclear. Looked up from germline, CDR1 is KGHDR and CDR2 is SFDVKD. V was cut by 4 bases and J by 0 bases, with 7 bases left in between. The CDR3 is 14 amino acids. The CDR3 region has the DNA TGTGCCACCAGTGACCACCTTAGCACAGATACGCAGTATTTT. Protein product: CATSDHLSTDTQYF.

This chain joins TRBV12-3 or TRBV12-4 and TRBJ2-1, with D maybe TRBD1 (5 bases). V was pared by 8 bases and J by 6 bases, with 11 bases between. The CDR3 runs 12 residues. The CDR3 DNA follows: TGTGCCAGCCGCGACAGCATCAATGAGCAGTTCTTC. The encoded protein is CASRDSINEQFF.

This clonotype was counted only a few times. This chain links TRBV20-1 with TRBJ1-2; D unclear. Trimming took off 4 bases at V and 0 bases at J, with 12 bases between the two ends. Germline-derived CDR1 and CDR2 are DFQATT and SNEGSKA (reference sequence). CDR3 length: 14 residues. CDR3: CSANSGPANYGYTF. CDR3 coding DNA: TGCAGTGCTAACAGCGGGCCAGCTAACTATGGCTACACCTTC.